The T cell receptor (beta chain) described here comes from a study of T cells after yellow fever vaccination. Worth noting for this clonotype: Its specificity is not known.

Generation of TCR cDNA used 5'RACE template switching (which added a universal primer site and UMIs). TCRdb recomputed calls from the 5' RACE reads with MiXCR, one row per CDR3 protein. Of roughly 500,000 distinct CDR3 sequences listed, 15% to 20% are singletons. Overall study results and limits: Only a small proportion of the clonotypes turned up in both the CD4 and the CD8 compartments, likely arising from convergent recombination. Reappearance after the booster was seen for most primary-vaccination clones, at 95% to 96% CD4 and around 90% CD8. A weaker but faster secondary response was observed, peaking on day 5 versus 15.

The germline V and J ends were trimmed by 3 bases and 0 bases, with 8 bases remaining between them. CDR1 is SQVTM and CDR2 is ANQGSEA in the germline V gene. CDR3 length equals 14 residues. J is TRBJ2-2 and V is TRBV29-1; D ambiguous. The sequence was collected from a man aged 30 to 39 who received the YFV17D yellow fever vaccine. The sequences come from PBMCs, collected 15 days after the yellow fever booster vaccination. The CDR3: CSVDNPANTGELFF. The CDR3 coding sequence is TGCAGCGTTGACAATCCTGCGAACACCGGGGAGCTGTTTTTT.